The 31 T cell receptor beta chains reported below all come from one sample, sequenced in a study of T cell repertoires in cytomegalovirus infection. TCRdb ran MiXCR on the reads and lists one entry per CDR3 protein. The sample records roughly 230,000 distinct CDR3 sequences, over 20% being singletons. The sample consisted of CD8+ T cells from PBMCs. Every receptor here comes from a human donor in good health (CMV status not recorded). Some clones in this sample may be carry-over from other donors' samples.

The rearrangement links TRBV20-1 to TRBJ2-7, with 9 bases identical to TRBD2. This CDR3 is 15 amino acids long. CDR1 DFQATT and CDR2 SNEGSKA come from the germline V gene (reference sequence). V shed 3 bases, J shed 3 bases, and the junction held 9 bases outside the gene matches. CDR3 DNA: TGCAGTGCTAGGAGGAGCGGGGGGTGGGGCTACGAGCAGTACTTC. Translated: CSARRSGGWGYEQYF.

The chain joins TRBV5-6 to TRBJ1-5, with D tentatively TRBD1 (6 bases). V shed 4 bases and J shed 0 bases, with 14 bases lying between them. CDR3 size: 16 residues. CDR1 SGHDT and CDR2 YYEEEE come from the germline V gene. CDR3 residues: CASSPWGQNSNQPQHF. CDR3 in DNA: TGTGCCAGCAGCCCATGGGGACAAAATAGCAATCAGCCCCAGCATTTT.

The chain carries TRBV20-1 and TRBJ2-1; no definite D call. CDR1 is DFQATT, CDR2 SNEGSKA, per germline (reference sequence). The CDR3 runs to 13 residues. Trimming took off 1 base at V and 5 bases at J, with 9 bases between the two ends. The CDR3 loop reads CSARVQTNNEQFF. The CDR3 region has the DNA TGCAGTGCTAGAGTACAGACAAACAATGAGCAGTTCTTC.

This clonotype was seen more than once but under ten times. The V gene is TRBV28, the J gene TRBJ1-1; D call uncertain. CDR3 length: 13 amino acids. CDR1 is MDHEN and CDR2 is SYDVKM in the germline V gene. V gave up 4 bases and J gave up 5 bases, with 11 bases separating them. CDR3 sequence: CASSSSIRTEAFF. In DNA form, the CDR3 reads TGTGCCAGCAGTTCGAGCATACGGACTGAAGCTTTCTTT.

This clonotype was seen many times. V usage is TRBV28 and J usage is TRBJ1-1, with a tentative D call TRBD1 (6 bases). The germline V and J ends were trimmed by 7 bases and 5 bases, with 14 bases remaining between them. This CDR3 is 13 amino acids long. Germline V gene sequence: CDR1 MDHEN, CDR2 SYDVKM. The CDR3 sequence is CASTLGRGTEAFF. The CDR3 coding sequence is TGTGCCAGCACTCTGGGAAGGGGGACTGAAGCTTTCTTT.

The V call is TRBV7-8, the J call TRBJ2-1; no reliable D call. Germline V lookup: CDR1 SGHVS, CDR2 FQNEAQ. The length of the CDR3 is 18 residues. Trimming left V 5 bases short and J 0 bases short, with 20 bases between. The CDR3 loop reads CASSNPGPAISSYNEQFF. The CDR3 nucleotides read TGTGCCAGCAGCAACCCGGGCCCCGCGATAAGCTCCTACAATGAGCAGTTCTTC.

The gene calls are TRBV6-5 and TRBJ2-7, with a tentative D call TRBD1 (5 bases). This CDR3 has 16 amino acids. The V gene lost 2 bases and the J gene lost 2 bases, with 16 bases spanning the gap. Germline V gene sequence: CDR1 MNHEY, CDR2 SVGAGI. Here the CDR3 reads CASSYLETVNPYEQYF. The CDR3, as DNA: TGTGCCAGCAGTTACCTAGAGACAGTTAACCCCTACGAGCAGTACTTC.

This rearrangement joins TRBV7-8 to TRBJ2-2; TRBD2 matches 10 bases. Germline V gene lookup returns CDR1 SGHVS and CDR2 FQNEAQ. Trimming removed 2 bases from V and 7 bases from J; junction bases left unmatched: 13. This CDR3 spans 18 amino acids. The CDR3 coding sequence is TGTGCCAGCAGCTTAAGGGCTAGCGGGGGCGCCCGGGGCGGGGAGCTGTTTTTT. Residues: CASSLRASGGARGGELFF.

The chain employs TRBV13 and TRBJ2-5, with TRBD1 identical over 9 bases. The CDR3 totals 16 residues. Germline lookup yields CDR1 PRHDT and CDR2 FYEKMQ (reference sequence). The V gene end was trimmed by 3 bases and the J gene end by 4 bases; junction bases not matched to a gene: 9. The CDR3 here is CASSFATGGFGETQYF. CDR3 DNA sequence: TGTGCCAGCAGCTTCGCCACAGGGGGCTTTGGAGAGACCCAGTACTTC.

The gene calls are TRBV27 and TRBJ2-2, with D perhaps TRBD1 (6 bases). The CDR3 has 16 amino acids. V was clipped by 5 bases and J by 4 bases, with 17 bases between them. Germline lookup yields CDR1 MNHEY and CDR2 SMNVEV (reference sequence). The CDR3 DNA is TGTGCCAGCAGTACCGGGTTTACAGGGAGCACCGGGGAGCTGTTTTTT. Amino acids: CASSTGFTGSTGELFF.

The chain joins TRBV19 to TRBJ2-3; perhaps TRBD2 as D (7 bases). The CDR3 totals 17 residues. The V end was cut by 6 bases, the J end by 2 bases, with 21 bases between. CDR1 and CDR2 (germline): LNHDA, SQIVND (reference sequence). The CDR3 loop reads CASRPTSPGGHTDTQYF. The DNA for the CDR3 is TGTGCCAGTAGACCAACCTCGCCGGGGGGACACACAGATACGCAGTATTTT.

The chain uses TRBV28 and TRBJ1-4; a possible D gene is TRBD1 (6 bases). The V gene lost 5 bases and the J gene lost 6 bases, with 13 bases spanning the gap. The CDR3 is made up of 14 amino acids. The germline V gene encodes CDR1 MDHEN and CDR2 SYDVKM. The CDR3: CASSQQGRDEKLFF. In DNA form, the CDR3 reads TGTGCCAGCAGTCAACAGGGTCGGGATGAAAAACTGTTTTTT.

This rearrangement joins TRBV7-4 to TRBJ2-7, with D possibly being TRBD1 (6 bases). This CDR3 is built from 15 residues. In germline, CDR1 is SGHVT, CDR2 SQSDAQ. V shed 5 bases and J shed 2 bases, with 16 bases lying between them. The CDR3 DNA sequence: TGTGCCAGCAGCCGTCCGGGACAACACCCCTACGAGCAGTACTTC. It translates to CASSRPGQHPYEQYF.

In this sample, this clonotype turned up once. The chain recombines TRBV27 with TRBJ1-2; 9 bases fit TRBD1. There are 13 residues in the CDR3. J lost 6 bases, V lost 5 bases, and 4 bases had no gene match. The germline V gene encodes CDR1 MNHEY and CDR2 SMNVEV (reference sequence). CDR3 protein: CASSGQGWNGYTF. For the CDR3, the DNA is TGTGCCAGCAGTGGACAGGGGTGGAATGGCTACACCTTC.

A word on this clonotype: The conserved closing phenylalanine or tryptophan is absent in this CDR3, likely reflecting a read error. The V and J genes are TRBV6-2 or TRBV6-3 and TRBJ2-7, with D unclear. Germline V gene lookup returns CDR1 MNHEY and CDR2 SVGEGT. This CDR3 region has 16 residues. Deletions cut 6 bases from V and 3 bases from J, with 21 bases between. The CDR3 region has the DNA TGTGCCAGCAGCACCCAGTTTGGCCTAGAGATCTACGAGCAGTACTGC. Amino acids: CASSTQFGLEIYEQYC.

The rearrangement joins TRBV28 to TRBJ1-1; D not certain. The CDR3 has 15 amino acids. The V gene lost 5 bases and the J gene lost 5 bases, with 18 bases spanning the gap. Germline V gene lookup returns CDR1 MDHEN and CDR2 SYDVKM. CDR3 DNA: TGTGCCAGCAGTCTTGGACGGACTTTTGGGACTGAAGCTTTCTTT. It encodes CASSLGRTFGTEAFF.

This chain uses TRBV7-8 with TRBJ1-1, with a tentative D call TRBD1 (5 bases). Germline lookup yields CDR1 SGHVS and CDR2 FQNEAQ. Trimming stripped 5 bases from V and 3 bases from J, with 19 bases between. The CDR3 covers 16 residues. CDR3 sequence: CASSGELRELDTEAFF. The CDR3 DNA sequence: TGTGCCAGCAGCGGGGAACTCAGGGAACTCGACACTGAAGCTTTCTTT. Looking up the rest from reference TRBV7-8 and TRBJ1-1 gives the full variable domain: GAGVSQSPRYKVAKRGQDVALRCDPISGHVSLFWYQQALGQGPEFLTYFQNEAQLDKSGLPSDRFFAERPEGSVSTLKIQRTQQEDSAVYLCASSGELRELDTEAFFGQGTRLTVV.

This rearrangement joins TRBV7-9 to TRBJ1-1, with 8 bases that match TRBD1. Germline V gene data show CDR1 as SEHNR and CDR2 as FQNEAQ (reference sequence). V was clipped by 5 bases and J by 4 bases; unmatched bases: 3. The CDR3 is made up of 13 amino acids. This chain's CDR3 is CASSKQGVTEAFF. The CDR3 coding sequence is TGTGCCAGCAGCAAACAGGGGGTCACTGAAGCTTTCTTT. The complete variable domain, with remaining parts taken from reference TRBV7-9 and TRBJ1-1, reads DTGVSQNPRHKITKRGQNVTFRCDPISEHNRLYWYRQTLGQGPEFLTYFQNEAQLEKSRLLSDRFSAERPKGSFSTLEIQRTEQGDSAMYLCASSKQGVTEAFFGQGTRLTVV.

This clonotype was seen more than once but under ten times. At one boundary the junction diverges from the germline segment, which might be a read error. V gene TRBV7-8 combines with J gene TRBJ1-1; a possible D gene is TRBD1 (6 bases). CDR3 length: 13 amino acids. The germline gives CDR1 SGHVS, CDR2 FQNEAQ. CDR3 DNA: TGTGCCAGCAGCTCTTTATCAGGACAGCCCACCCCCTTT. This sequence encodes CASSSLSGQPTPF.

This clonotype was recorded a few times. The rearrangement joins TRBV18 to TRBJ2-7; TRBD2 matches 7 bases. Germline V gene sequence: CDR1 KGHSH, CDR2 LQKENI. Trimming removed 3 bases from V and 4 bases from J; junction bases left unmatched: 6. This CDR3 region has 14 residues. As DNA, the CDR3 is TGTGCCAGCTCACCTTCCGGGACTACGTACGAGCAGTACTTC. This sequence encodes CASSPSGTTYEQYF.

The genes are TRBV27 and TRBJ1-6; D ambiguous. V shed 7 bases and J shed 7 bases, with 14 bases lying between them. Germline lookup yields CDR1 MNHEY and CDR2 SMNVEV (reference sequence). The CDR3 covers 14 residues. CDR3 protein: CASTPRLRNSPLHF. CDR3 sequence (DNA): TGTGCCAGCACCCCAAGGTTACGGAATTCACCCCTCCACTTT.

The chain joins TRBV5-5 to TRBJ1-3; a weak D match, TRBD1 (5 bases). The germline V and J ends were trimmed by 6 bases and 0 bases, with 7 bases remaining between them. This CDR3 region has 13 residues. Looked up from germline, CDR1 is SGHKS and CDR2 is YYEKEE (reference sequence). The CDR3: CASMGLSGNTIYF. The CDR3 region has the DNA TGTGCCAGCATGGGGCTCTCTGGAAACACCATATATTTT.

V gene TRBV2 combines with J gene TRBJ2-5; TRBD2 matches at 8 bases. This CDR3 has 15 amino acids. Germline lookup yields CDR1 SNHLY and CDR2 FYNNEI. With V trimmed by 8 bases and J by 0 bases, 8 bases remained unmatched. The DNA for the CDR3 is TGTGCCAGCTCAGCCCAGCGGGGGTACCAAGAGACCCAGTACTTC. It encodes CASSAQRGYQETQYF.

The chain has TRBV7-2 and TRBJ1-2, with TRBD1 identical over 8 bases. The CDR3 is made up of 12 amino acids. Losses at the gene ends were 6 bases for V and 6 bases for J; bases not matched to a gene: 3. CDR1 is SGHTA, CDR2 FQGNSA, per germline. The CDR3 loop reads CASRTTGDGYTF. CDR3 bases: TGTGCCAGCAGAACGACAGGGGATGGCTACACCTTC.

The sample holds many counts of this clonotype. The CDR3: CSARAQLNTEAFF. CDR3 in DNA: TGCAGTGCTAGAGCCCAACTGAACACTGAAGCTTTCTTT. V and J are TRBV20-1 and TRBJ1-1; no clear D. V was pared by 1 base and J by 0 bases, with 6 bases between. The V gene's germline CDR1 is DFQATT and CDR2 SNEGSKA (reference sequence). The CDR3 totals 13 residues.

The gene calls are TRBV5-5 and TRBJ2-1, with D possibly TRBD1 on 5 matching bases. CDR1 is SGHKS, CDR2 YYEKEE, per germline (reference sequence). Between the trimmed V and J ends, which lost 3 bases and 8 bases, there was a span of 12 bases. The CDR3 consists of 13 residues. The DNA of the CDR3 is TGTGCCAGCAGCTCACTCAGGGTTCATGAGCAGTTCTTC. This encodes CASSSLRVHEQFF.

CDR3 loop: CASSLGGAKNIQYF. CDR3 DNA sequence: TGTGCCAGCAGCTTAGGGGGGGCCAAAAACATTCAGTACTTC. J is TRBJ2-4 and V is TRBV7-8; TRBD1 or TRBD2 may be the D gene (5 bases each). CDR3 size: 14 residues. Trimming shortened V by 1 base and J by 1 base, and 5 bases separated the two germline ends. Germline V lookup: CDR1 SGHVS, CDR2 FQNEAQ. Drawing the rest from reference TRBV7-8 and TRBJ2-4, the complete variable domain is GAGVSQSPRYKVAKRGQDVALRCDPISGHVSLFWYQQALGQGPEFLTYFQNEAQLDKSGLPSDRFFAERPEGSVSTLKIQRTQQEDSAVYLCASSLGGAKNIQYFGAGTRLSVL.

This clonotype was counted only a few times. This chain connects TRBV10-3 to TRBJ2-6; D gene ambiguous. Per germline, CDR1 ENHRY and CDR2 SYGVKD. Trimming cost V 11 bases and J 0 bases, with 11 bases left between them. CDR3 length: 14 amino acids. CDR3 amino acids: CAHLDPSGANVLTF. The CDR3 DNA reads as TGTGCCCATCTGGATCCCTCTGGGGCCAACGTCCTGACTTTC.

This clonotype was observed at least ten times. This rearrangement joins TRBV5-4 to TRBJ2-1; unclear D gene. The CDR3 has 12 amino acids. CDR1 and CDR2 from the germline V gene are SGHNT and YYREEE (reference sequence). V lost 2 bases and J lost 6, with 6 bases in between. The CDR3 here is CASSFGVNEQFF. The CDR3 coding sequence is TGTGCCAGCAGCTTTGGTGTCAATGAGCAGTTCTTC.

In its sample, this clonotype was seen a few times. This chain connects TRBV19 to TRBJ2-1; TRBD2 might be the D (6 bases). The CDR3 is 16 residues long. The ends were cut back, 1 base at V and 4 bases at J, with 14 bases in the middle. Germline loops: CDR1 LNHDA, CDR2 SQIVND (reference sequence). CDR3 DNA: TGTGCCAGTAGTATAGGCGGAGGGGCCTATTACAATGAGCAGTTCTTC. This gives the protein CASSIGGGAYYNEQFF.

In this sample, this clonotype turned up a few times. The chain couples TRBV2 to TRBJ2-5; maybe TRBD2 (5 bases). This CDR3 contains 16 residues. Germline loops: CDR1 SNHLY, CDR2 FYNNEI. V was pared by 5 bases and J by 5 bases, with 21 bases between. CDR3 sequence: CASSLSPRGIWETQYF. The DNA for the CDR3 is TGTGCCAGCAGTCTAAGCCCTCGGGGTATCTGGGAGACCCAGTACTTC.